This entry describes one T cell receptor (beta chain). Germline V CDR1 and CDR2: SGHVS, FQNEAQ. The CDR3 has 15 amino acids. The V and J ends lost 5 bases and 5 bases, in that order; junction bases with no gene match: 10. These data are taken from a study of OX40 agonist ivuxolimab in advanced cancers. Study context: At just under 85% male, the cohort had a mean age of around 56 years, ranging from about 23 to 79.

The method was immunoSEQ multiplex PCR; TCRdb's version includes in-frame clones alone and lacks a portion of them. The sample consists of approximately 90,000 clones, about 88% of them appearing once. The TCR originated in an adult with an advanced solid tumor such as melanoma, head and neck, liver or kidney cancer. The source material was CD4+ or CD8+ T cells sorted from blood, sampled in a trial of the OX40 agonist ivuxolimab. The rearrangement links TRBV7-8 to TRBJ1-1; TRBD1 matches 8 bases. CDR3 amino acids: CASSLDRGGKTEAFF. The DNA for the CDR3 is TGTGCCAGCAGCCTAGACAGGGGAGGTAAGACTGAAGCTTTCTTT.